This entry concerns a single T cell receptor beta chain. The sample is drawn from a study of blood T cell repertoires in COVID-19. Only in-frame clones appear in the TCRdb table, and some are missing; sequencing was by immunoSEQ multiplex PCR. The data hold roughly 250,000 clones, with approximately 85% observed a single time. The V gene lost 7 bases and the J gene lost 3 bases, with 23 bases spanning the gap. The CDR3 extends over 17 amino acids. Germline values: CDR1 WSHSY, CDR2 SAAADI. The study drew participants aged about 18 to 89 years from approximately 23 US areas. Resolution of symptoms, clearance, or two negative PCRs was present in recovered Cohort 3 donors.

Sequencing input: PBMCs or T cells enriched from blood (not recorded which). The J gene is TRBJ2-3, the V gene TRBV10-2; D possibly corresponds to TRBD2 (6 bases). The origin of this receptor is a young woman who had recovered from COVID-19. This CDR3 reads CASTEGRGREITDTQYF. CDR3 nucleotide sequence: TGCGCCAGCACCGAGGGGCGGGGCCGCGAGATAACAGATACGCAGTATTTT.